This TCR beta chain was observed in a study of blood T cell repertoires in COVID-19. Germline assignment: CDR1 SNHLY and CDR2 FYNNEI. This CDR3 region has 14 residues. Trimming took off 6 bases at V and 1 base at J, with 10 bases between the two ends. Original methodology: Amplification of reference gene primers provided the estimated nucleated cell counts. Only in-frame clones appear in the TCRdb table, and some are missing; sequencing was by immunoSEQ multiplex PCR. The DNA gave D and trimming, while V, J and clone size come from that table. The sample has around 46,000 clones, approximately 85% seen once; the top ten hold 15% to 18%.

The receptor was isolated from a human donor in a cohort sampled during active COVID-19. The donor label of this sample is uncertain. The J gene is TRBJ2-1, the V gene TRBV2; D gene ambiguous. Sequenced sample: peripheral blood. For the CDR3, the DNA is TGTGCCAGCAGGAACAGTTTTTCCTACAATGAGCAGTTCTTC. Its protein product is CASRNSFSYNEQFF.